These T cell receptor beta chains were read from a single sample in a study of patients and donors after allogeneic stem cell transplantation. TCRdb independently ran MiXCR on the RT-PCR reads; one entry per CDR3 protein. Of roughly 940,000 distinct CDR3 sequences detected, about a sixth appear once; the ten largest clones hold 6%. Sequences were obtained from blood, either unsorted or a sorted T cell fraction (not recorded which). These receptor sequences come from a human donor who was either an allogeneic HSCT recipient or a stem cell or donor lymphocyte infusion donor (not recorded which). It is not recorded whose cells these are; they may come from a transplant donor. Both conserved end residues are part of each CDR3. A D gene is named only where the DNA matches it firmly. Some rows mark clone size as missing; the rest say once, few, many or name a class of expanded clone.

J | size | D | V | DNA | CDR3
TRBJ1-2 | many | NA | TRBV10-3 | TGTGCCATCAGTGAGTCAAGTCACAACTATGGCTACACCTTC | CAISESSHNYGYTF
TRBJ1-3 | NA | NA | TRBV25-1 | TGTGCCAGCAGTGTAGGGGAAGTCACCATATATTTT | CASSVGEVTIYF
TRBJ2-2 | few | NA | TRBV9 | TGTGCCAGCAGCGTAGAAGAAACCGGGGAGCTGTTTTTT | CASSVEETGELFF
TRBJ2-5 | NA | TRBD1 | TRBV9 | TGTGCCAGCAGCACTAGGGACAGGGATTCGGAGACCCAGTACTTC | CASSTRDRDSETQYF
TRBJ2-2 | many | TRBD2 | TRBV12-3/TRBV12-4 | TGTGCCAGCAGTTTAATAGCGGGGACGGTCGGGGAGCTGTTTTTT | CASSLIAGTVGELFF
TRBJ1-5 | few | NA | TRBV27 | TGTGCCAGCAGTTATACCCCCCCCCAGCATTTT | CASSYTPPQHF
TRBJ1-2 | many | NA | TRBV28 | TGTGCCAGCAGCCACTATGGCTACACCTTC | CASSHYGYTF
TRBJ1-1 | NA | NA | TRBV4-1 | TGCGCCAGCAGTGGAGGTGAACGTAAAGCTTTCTTT | CASSGGERKAFF
TRBJ1-5 | few | NA | TRBV5-1 | TGCGCCAGCAGCTTGGGAGGGGCTGGCAATCAGCCCCAGCATTTT | CASSLGGAGNQPQHF
TRBJ2-5 | few | TRBD1 | TRBV24-1 | TGTGCCACCGCCTTGGGGGACAGGGGGCTGGAGACCCAGTACTTC | CATALGDRGLETQYF
TRBJ1-1 | NA | NA | TRBV27 | TGTGCCAGCAGTCCAGGGTGGAAGACTGAAGCTTTCTTT | CASSPGWKTEAFF
TRBJ1-4 | NA | NA | TRBV11-2 | TGTGCCAGCAGCTTAAAGTGGACGGAGTTACGCGAAAAACTGTTTTTT | CASSLKWTELREKLFF
TRBJ2-1 | few | NA | TRBV5-1 | TGCGCCAGCAGCGTGGCCTTGGGTCCCGAAGAGCAGTTCTTC | CASSVALGPEEQFF
TRBJ1-1 | NA | NA | TRBV10-3 | TGTGCCATCGGAAAACATGGGTCTGAAGCTTTCTTT | CAIGKHGSEAFF
TRBJ1-1 | many | NA | TRBV6-6 | TGTGCCAGCAGTTACTCGTGGGACACTGAAGCTTTCTTT | CASSYSWDTEAFF
TRBJ2-7 | NA | NA | TRBV18 | TGTGCCAGCTCACCACCATTTCAGGGTCCCTACGAGCAGTACTTC | CASSPPFQGPYEQYF
TRBJ2-3 | many | TRBD1 | TRBV9 | TGTGCCAGCAGCGAGGGACAGGACCGTTCTAGCACAGATACGCAGTATTTT | CASSEGQDRSSTDTQYF
TRBJ2-2 | NA | NA | TRBV18 | TGTGCCAGCTCACCTTGGACTGGGGACACCGGGGAGCTGTTTTTT | CASSPWTGDTGELFF
TRBJ2-2 | few | TRBD1 | TRBV9 | TGTGCCAGCAGCACCCGGGACAGGGGTTTCGGGGAGCTGTTTTTT | CASSTRDRGFGELFF
TRBJ1-5 | few | NA | TRBV7-2 | TGTGCCAGCAGCTTACAGGGGAGTATTCAGCCCCAGCATTTT | CASSLQGSIQPQHF
TRBJ2-1 | NA | TRBD1 | TRBV6-2/TRBV6-3 | TGTGCCTCAAAGGGGGGACAGGTGGAAAAAAGTGAGCAGTTCTTC | CASKGGQVEKSEQFF
TRBJ2-1 | NA | NA | TRBV1 | TGCACCAGCAGCCAAGATGCGGGAGTCGTTAAGGATGAGCAGTTCTTC | CTSSQDAGVVKDEQFF
TRBJ2-1 | few | TRBD1 | TRBV2 | TGTGCCAGCAGTCCAAGGGGGCGAGATGAGCAGTTCTTC | CASSPRGRDEQFF
TRBJ2-3 | NA | TRBD2 | TRBV7-2 | TGTGCCAGCAGGGCGGGGGCAGATACGCAGTATTTT | CASRAGADTQYF
TRBJ1-1 | NA | NA | TRBV24-1 | TGTGCCACCAGTGATTTGGAGGGACACCAGCAGGACACTGAAGCTTTCTTT | CATSDLEGHQQDTEAFF
TRBJ1-1 | NA | NA | TRBV2 | TGTGCCAGGGCCACTGAAGCTTTCTTT | CARATEAFF
TRBJ1-1 | NA | NA | TRBV4-2 | TGTGCCAGCGCCGCCGTCGGCTGGACTGAAGCTTTCTTT | CASAAVGWTEAFF
TRBJ2-7 | many | TRBD2 | TRBV27 | TGTGCCAGCAGTCCGGGACTAGTGGCCCCCTACGAGCAGTACTTC | CASSPGLVAPYEQYF
TRBJ2-3 | NA | NA | TRBV5-1 | TGCGCCAGCAGCCCCGCTCGATCTAGCACAGATACGCAGTATTTT | CASSPARSSTDTQYF
TRBJ2-2 | few | NA | TRBV12-3/TRBV12-4 | TGTGCCAGCAGAAGCAAGAACACCGGGGAGCTGTTTTTT | CASRSKNTGELFF
TRBJ1-1 | NA | NA | TRBV9 | TGTGCCAGCAGCGTAGACGGGGCAGGCACTGAAGCTTTCTTT | CASSVDGAGTEAFF
TRBJ2-1 | NA | TRBD1 | TRBV20-1 | TGCAGTGCTAGGATACAAGGACAGGTCTCCTACAATGAGCAGTTCTTC | CSARIQGQVSYNEQFF
TRBJ1-2 | once | NA | TRBV19 | TGTGCCAGTAGCGGACAGAAAGGAACCCAGACCGCTTATGGCTACACCTTC | CASSGQKGTQTAYGYTF
TRBJ2-1 | NA | NA | TRBV20-1 | TGCAGTGCTAAAAAAGCTGGGGGGGCCTATGAGCAGTTCTTC | CSAKKAGGAYEQFF
TRBJ2-2 | NA | TRBD1 | TRBV27 | TGTGCCAGCAGCACCGGGACAGCGAACACCGGGGAGCTGTTTTTT | CASSTGTANTGELFF
TRBJ2-1 | NA | TRBD1 | TRBV7-9 | TGTGCCAGCAGCTTGCCGGGACAGGGAACGAATGAGCAGTTCTTC | CASSLPGQGTNEQFF
TRBJ2-4 | NA | TRBD2 | TRBV9 | TGTGCCAGCAGCCCCGAGGCGCTAGCGGGAGCCCGAGGCATTCAGTACTTC | CASSPEALAGARGIQYF
TRBJ1-5 | NA | TRBD1 | TRBV24-1 | TGTGCCTCCCAGGGGGCAAGCAATCAGCCCCAGCATTTT | CASQGASNQPQHF
TRBJ2-6 | NA | TRBD1 | TRBV25-1 | TGTGCCAGCAGTGTCGGCGACAGGGGTCTTATTAGGGCCAACGTCCTGACTTTC | CASSVGDRGLIRANVLTF
TRBJ1-4 | NA | NA | TRBV6-1 | TGTGCCAGCAGATCGGGGCCTAATGAAAAACTGTTTTTT | CASRSGPNEKLFF
TRBJ1-1 | NA | NA | TRBV15 | TGTGCCACCGATATCGGGGGGATGAACACTGAAGCTTTCTTT | CATDIGGMNTEAFF
TRBJ2-1 | NA | TRBD2 | TRBV10-3 | TGTGCCATCAGTGAGACGGACGGGGGGAATGAGCAGTTCTTC | CAISETDGGNEQFF
TRBJ2-1 | few | TRBD2 | TRBV7-6 | TGTGCCAGCAGCAACCCATTAGGGGACTATCACAATGAGCAGTTCTTC | CASSNPLGDYHNEQFF
TRBJ2-1 | few | TRBD2 | TRBV20-1 | TGCAGTGCTAGAGACCATAGCGGGGGGGCCTCGGGAGAGCAGTTCTTC | CSARDHSGGASGEQFF
TRBJ1-2 | many | TRBD1 | TRBV5-6 | TGTGCCAGCAGCGCGACCGGGACAGCTTACTATGGCTACACCTTC | CASSATGTAYYGYTF
TRBJ2-1 | NA | NA | TRBV14 | TGTGCCAGCAGCCCCAAGGGGGGACTGCCCAACAATGAGCAGTTCTTC | CASSPKGGLPNNEQFF